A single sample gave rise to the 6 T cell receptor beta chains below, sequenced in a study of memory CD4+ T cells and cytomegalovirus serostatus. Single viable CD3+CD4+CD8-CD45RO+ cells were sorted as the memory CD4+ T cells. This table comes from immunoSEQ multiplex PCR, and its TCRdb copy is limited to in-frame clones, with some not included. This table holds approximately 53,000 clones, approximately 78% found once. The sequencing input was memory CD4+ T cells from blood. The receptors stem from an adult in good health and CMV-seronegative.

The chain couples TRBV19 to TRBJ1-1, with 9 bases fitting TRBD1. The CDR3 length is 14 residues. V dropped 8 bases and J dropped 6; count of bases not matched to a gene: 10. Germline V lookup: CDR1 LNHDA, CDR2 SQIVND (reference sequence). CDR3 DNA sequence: TGTGCCAGTGGCCAACAGGGGGCGGGCGCTGAAGCTTTCTTT. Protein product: CASGQQGAGAEAFF.

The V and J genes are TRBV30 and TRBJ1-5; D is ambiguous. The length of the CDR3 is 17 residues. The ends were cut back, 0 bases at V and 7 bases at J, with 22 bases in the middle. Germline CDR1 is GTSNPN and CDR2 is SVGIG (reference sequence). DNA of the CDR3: TGTGCCTGGAGTGTATTCCCCCGAGAGGGAGGCGGGCAGCCCCAGCATTTT. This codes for CAWSVFPREGGGQPQHF. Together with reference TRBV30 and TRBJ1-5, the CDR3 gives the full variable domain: SQTIHQWPATLVQPVGSPLSLECTVEGTSNPNLYWYRQAAGRGLQLLFYSVGIGQISSEVPQNLSASRPQDRQFILSSKKLLLSDSGFYLCAWSVFPREGGGQPQHFGDGTRLSIL.

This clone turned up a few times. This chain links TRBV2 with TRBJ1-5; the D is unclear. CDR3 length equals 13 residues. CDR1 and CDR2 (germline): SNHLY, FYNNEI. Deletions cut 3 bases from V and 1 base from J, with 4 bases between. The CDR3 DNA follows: TGTGCCAGCAGTGAGGGGAGCAATCAGCCCCAGCATTTT. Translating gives CASSEGSNQPQHF.

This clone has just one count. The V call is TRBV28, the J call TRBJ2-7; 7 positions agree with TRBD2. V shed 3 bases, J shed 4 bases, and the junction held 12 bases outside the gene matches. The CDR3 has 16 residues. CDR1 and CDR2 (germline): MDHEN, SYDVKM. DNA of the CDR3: TGTGCCAGCAGTTTCCCCCCCTGGGCGGGAGAATACGAGCAGTACTTC. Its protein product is CASSFPPWAGEYEQYF.

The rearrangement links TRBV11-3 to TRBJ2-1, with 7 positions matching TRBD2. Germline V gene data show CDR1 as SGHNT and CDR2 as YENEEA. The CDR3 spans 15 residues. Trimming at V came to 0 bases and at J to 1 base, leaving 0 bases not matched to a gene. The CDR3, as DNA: TGTGCCAGCAGCTTAGAACTAGCGTCCTACAATGAGCAGTTCTTC. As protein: CASSLELASYNEQFF.

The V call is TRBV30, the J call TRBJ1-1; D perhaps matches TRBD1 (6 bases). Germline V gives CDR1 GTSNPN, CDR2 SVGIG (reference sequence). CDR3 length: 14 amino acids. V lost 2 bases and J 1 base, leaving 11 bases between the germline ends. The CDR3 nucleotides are TGTGCCTGGAGTACGCCGGACAGGAACACTGAAGCTTTCTTT. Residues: CAWSTPDRNTEAFF.